This TCR beta chain was identified in a study of cytomegalovirus exposure and HLA in healthy donors. Study summary: Researchers previously reported finding 117 million unique TCR beta sequences from roughly 170 million T cells. Study-wide findings and caveats: It emerged from a later analysis that several of the most significant clusters appeared to be linked to common viral pathogens. The study carried out a later analysis of TCR beta sequences. It associated roughly 17,000 of them with specific HLA alleles at a false discovery rate of 0.05. In a later analysis, V- and J-gene trimming of beta chains associated with a DCLRE1C missense variant, replicated independently.

The V and J ends lost 8 bases and 3 bases, in that order; junction bases with no gene match: 6. CDR3 size: 14 residues. CDR1 is ENHRY, CDR2 SYGVKD, per germline. It was with 60 Vbeta and 13 Jbeta primers that the PCR ran. This table comes from immunoSEQ multiplex PCR, and its TCRdb copy is limited to in-frame clones, with some not included. The sample holds 55,000 to 75,000 clones, about 68% seen once. On this clone itself: Antigen: not known.

The sequenced material came from PBMCs. V usage is TRBV10-3 and J usage is TRBJ2-1; 8 bases map to TRBD2. This receptor was identified in a woman in her thirties in good health and CMV-seropositive. CDR3 coding DNA: TGTGCCATCGCCCCGGGACTAGACTACAATGAGCAGTTCTTC. Its protein product is CAIAPGLDYNEQFF.